The 7 T cell receptor beta chains presented below share a single source sample, sequenced in a study of cytomegalovirus exposure and HLA in healthy donors. Both 60 Vbeta primers and 13 Jbeta primers went into the PCR. The assay was immunoSEQ multiplex PCR, and TCRdb's table has in-frame clones only and misses some. The table lists 200,000 to 250,000 clones, over 70% of them singletons. The sample consisted of PBMCs. These receptors all come from a woman in her sixties or seventies in good health and CMV-seropositive.

V gene TRBV11-3 combines with J gene TRBJ1-1; D remains ambiguous. CDR3 length: 17 amino acids. Germline lookup yields CDR1 SGHNT and CDR2 YENEEA. Trimming removed 1 base at V and 0 bases at J, with 15 bases between. CDR3 sequence (DNA): TGTGCCAGCAGCTTAGGAGGTTATGGGGAGGTGAACACTGAAGCTTTCTTT. It encodes CASSLGGYGEVNTEAFF.

This clone occurred once. The chain joins TRBV6-5 to TRBJ2-3; TRBD1 matches 9 bases. This CDR3 is 15 amino acids long. V was pared by 5 bases and J by 4 bases, with 7 bases of the junction left unmatched. From germline, CDR1 is MNHEY and CDR2 SVGAGI. The CDR3 loop is CASSAGTGWADTQYF. The CDR3 nucleotides read TGTGCCAGCAGTGCAGGGACAGGGTGGGCAGATACGCAGTATTTT.

The chain combines TRBV5-1 with TRBJ2-1; D gene uncertain. V was trimmed by 3 bases and J by 5 bases, leaving 15 bases between them. Germline CDR1 is SGHRS and CDR2 is YFSETQ. The CDR3 consists of 15 residues. In DNA form, the CDR3 reads TGCGCCAGCAGCTCACCTCGCGGCTCTCACAATGAGCAGTTCTTC. It encodes CASSSPRGSHNEQFF. The full variable domain, in which reference TRBV5-1 and TRBJ2-1 provide the parts outside the CDR3, is KAGVTQTPRYLIKTRGQQVTLSCSPISGHRSVSWYQQTPGQGLQFLFEYFSETQRNKGNFPGRFSGRQFSNSRSEMNVSTLELGDSALYLCASSSPRGSHNEQFFGPGTRLTVL.

The chain joins TRBV9 to TRBJ2-3, with 7 bases matching TRBD2. Germline CDR1 and CDR2: SGDLS and YYNGEE. The CDR3 totals 15 residues. J was trimmed by 5 bases and V by 0 bases; bases with no gene match: 6. CDR3 sequence: CASSVASLAVDTQYF. The CDR3 coding sequence is TGTGCCAGCAGCGTAGCTTCGCTAGCGGTAGATACGCAGTATTTT.

The CDR3 DNA is TGCGCCAGCAGTGAGTCGGGGGGAAGAGGGTCTGGAAACACCATATATTTT. Its translation: CASSESGGRGSGNTIYF. The chain has TRBV10-2 and TRBJ1-3, with D possibly being TRBD1 (5 bases). CDR3 length equals 17 residues. The germline V gene encodes CDR1 WSHSY and CDR2 SAAADI. Trimming stripped 0 bases from V and 1 base from J, with 13 bases between.

This rearrangement joins TRBV9 to TRBJ2-5; 7 nucleotides line up with TRBD1. The DNA end is more similar to TRBJ2-7, so the J call may be wrong. CDR3 length equals 16 residues. CDR1 and CDR2 (germline): SGDLS, YYNGEE. In DNA form, the CDR3 reads TGTGCCAGCGGGTCTTTTTCAGGGGGAATCTCCTACGAGCAGTACTTC. Translating it yields CASGSFSGGISYEQYF.

This clone was seen a few times. Written as DNA, the CDR3 is TGTGCCAGCAGCTCCGGACAGGGGGGAGAGACCCAGTACTTC. It is translated as CASSSGQGGETQYF. The chain carries TRBV5-4 and TRBJ2-5; 10 bases align to TRBD1. Germline V gene lookup returns CDR1 SGHNT and CDR2 YYREEE (reference sequence). V shed 3 bases, J shed 4 bases, and the junction held 3 bases outside the gene matches. The CDR3 spans 14 residues. Variable domain in full (rest from reference TRBV5-4 and TRBJ2-5): ETGVTQSPTHLIKTRGQQVTLRCSSQSGHNTVSWYQQALGQGPQFIFQYYREEENGRGNFPPRFSGLQFPNYSSELNVNALELDDSALYLCASSSGQGGETQYFGPGTRLLVL.